These 30 T cell receptor beta chains were all obtained from the same sample, sequenced in a study of blood T cell repertoires in COVID-19. Assay used: immunoSEQ multiplex PCR; TCRdb lists only in-frame clones, some missing. The sample has roughly 89,000 clones, roughly 80% seen once. Sequencing was carried out using peripheral blood. Every receptor here comes from a woman in her 70s with acute or convalescent COVID-19.

This chain joins TRBV3-1 (or the pseudogene TRBV3-2) and TRBJ2-7, with D hard to call. Germline-derived CDR1 and CDR2 are LGHDT and YNNKEL (reference sequence). The germline V and J ends were trimmed by 2 bases and 6 bases, with 11 bases remaining between them. This CDR3 has 13 amino acids. Written as DNA, the CDR3 is TGTGCCAGCAGCCAAATAGAGAACTCCGAGCAGTACTTC. It encodes CASSQIENSEQYF.

The rearrangement joins TRBV7-9 to TRBJ2-5; 9 bases line up with TRBD1. The V and J ends lost 5 bases and 2 bases, in that order; junction bases with no gene match: 6. Germline V CDR1 and CDR2: SEHNR, FQNEAQ (reference sequence). This CDR3 is 15 amino acids long. This CDR3 is CASSQDRGGQETQYF. The CDR3 DNA reads TGTGCCAGCAGCCAGGACAGGGGAGGTCAAGAGACCCAGTACTTC.

The chain joins TRBV10-3 to TRBJ2-1; tentative D call: TRBD1 (6 bases). From germline, CDR1 is ENHRY and CDR2 SYGVKD. V was clipped by 5 bases and J by 7 bases, with 21 bases between them. The CDR3 covers 16 residues. CDR3 region: CAISSLIGGNRNEQFF. The CDR3 DNA reads as TGTGCCATCAGTTCTCTAATAGGGGGTAATAGAAATGAGCAGTTCTTC.

The chain carries TRBV10-3 and TRBJ2-3, with 12 bases lining up with TRBD2. CDR1 is ENHRY, CDR2 SYGVKD, per germline. The CDR3 sequence is 17 residues long. V gave up 4 bases and J gave up 0 bases; unmatched junction bases: 5. The CDR3 region is CAISGLAGGLSTDTQYF. The CDR3 DNA sequence: TGTGCCATCAGTGGCCTAGCGGGGGGGCTTAGCACAGATACGCAGTATTTT.

The V call is TRBV7-3, the J call TRBJ1-1; the match to TRBD1 covers 7 bases. The length of the CDR3 is 15 residues. After removal of 2 bases from V and 4 bases from J, the junction contained 7 bases not matched to a gene. Germline CDR1 reads SGHTA; CDR2 reads FQGTGA. In nucleotides, the CDR3 is TGTGCCAGCAGCTTAGAAGGGACAGTGGGCACTGAAGCTTTCTTT. Its translation: CASSLEGTVGTEAFF.

The rearrangement links TRBV12-3 or TRBV12-4 to TRBJ1-1; TRBD1 matches at 7 bases. Unmatched junction bases numbered 8, after V lost 8 bases and J lost 5 bases. CDR3 length equals 13 residues. Here the CDR3 DNA reads TGTGCCAGCGGGGGGACAGACAGGACTGAAGCTTTCTTT. Amino acids: CASGGTDRTEAFF.

This clone has only one observation. The V gene is TRBV7-6, the J gene TRBJ2-5; 9 bases map to TRBD1. The CDR3 spans 14 residues. Germline V gene sequence: CDR1 SGHVS, CDR2 FNYEAQ. Trimming cost V 5 bases and J 4 bases; bases outside gene matches: 5. This CDR3 reads CASSMGQGGETQYF. The CDR3 DNA follows: TGTGCCAGCAGCATGGGACAGGGAGGAGAGACCCAGTACTTC.

The CDR3 sequence is CASSPGVGEKLFF. CDR3 in DNA: TGTGCCAGCAGCCCAGGGGTAGGAGAAAAACTGTTTTTT. The chain uses TRBV7-3 and TRBJ1-4; the D gene is possibly TRBD1 (6 bases). V was shortened by 5 bases and J by 8 bases, with 12 bases between the two germline ends. Germline V CDR1 and CDR2: SGHTA, FQGTGA. CDR3 size: 13 residues.

The DNA for the CDR3 is TGTGCCAGCAGTCCGGACAGGGCAAGTATCCACGAGCAGTACTTC. As protein: CASSPDRASIHEQYF. The genes are TRBV27 and TRBJ2-7; TRBD1 matches at 8 bases. Germline lookup yields CDR1 MNHEY and CDR2 SMNVEV (reference sequence). This CDR3 region has 15 residues. J lost 5 bases, V lost 5 bases, and 11 bases had no gene match.

This clone was counted a few times. The rearrangement uses TRBV19 and TRBJ1-1; a weak D match, TRBD1 (6 bases). CDR1 is LNHDA and CDR2 is SQIVND in the germline V gene (reference sequence). This CDR3 comprises 13 residues. V lost 5 bases, J lost 2 bases, and 9 bases lay in between. CDR3 sequence: CASSEQGNTEAFF. CDR3 sequence (DNA): TGTGCCAGTAGTGAACAGGGCAACACTGAAGCTTTCTTT.

The V call is TRBV5-6, the J call TRBJ1-2; D call uncertain. The germline CDR1 and CDR2 sequences are SGHDT and YYEEEE. The CDR3 contains 13 residues. V shed 3 bases and J shed 7 bases, with 13 bases lying between them. This CDR3 reads CASSWQALSGYTF. The CDR3 DNA reads as TGTGCCAGCAGCTGGCAGGCTCTTAGTGGCTACACCTTC. The whole variable domain, remainder taken from reference TRBV5-6 and TRBJ1-2, is DAGVTQSPTHLIKTRGQQVTLRCSPKSGHDTVSWYQQALGQGPQFIFQYYEEEERQRGNFPDRFSGHQFPNYSSELNVNALLLGDSALYLCASSWQALSGYTFGSGTRLTVV.

J is TRBJ2-1 and V is TRBV7-2, with 9 bases lining up with TRBD2. The length of the CDR3 is 15 residues. Germline CDR1 reads SGHTA; CDR2 reads FQGNSA. V dropped 3 bases and J dropped 7; count of bases not matched to a gene: 7. CDR3 in amino acids: CASSFLAGISNEQFF. DNA of the CDR3: TGTGCCAGCAGCTTCCTAGCGGGGATTTCTAATGAGCAGTTCTTC.

This clone was picked up one time. The chain combines TRBV5-6 with TRBJ2-1, with D tentatively TRBD2 (6 bases). This CDR3 has 17 amino acids. Germline CDR1 and CDR2: SGHDT and YYEEEE. The germline V and J ends were trimmed by 2 bases and 4 bases, with 19 bases remaining between them. CDR3 sequence: CASSFDTGTVIYNEQFF. In DNA form, the CDR3 reads TGTGCCAGCAGCTTTGATACCGGGACTGTAATTTACAATGAGCAGTTCTTC.

For the CDR3, the DNA is TGTGCCAGTAGCCCCGGACAGGGTAATTCACCCCTCCACTTT. The encoded protein is CASSPGQGNSPLHF. This chain uses TRBV19 with TRBJ1-6; 8 bases line up with TRBD1. This CDR3 is built from 14 residues. Germline CDR1 reads LNHDA; CDR2 reads SQIVND (reference sequence). V was clipped by 6 bases and J by 6 bases; unmatched bases: 4.

To note about this clone: Distinct nucleotide sequences in the sample also encode this CDR3. The chain recombines TRBV2 with TRBJ2-7; a weak D match, TRBD2 (5 bases). Between the trimmed V and J ends, which lost 2 bases and 3 bases, there was a span of 11 bases. The CDR3 consists of 14 residues. Germline CDR1 is SNHLY and CDR2 is FYNNEI. The CDR3 is CASSEPGNSYEQYF. The DNA of the CDR3 is TGTGCCAGCAGTGAACCCGGGAATAGCTACGAGCAGTACTTC. Based on the CDR3 plus reference TRBV2 and TRBJ2-7, the full variable domain is EPEVTQTPSHQVTQMGQEVILRCVPISNHLYFYWYRQILGQKVEFLVSFYNNEISEKSEIFDDQFSVERPDGSNFTLKIRSTKLEDSAMYFCASSEPGNSYEQYFGPGTRLTVT.

This clone was seen only a few times. The chain recombines TRBV29-1 with TRBJ2-1, with 8 bases matching TRBD1. Germline values: CDR1 SQVTM, CDR2 ANQGSEA. V was pared by 6 bases and J by 4 bases, with 2 bases of the junction left unmatched. This CDR3 comprises 12 residues. The DNA for the CDR3 is TGCAGCGTCGGACAGGGATACAATGAGCAGTTCTTC. As protein: CSVGQGYNEQFF.

The chain links TRBV7-8 to TRBJ2-7; the match to TRBD2 covers 10 bases. This CDR3 has 15 amino acids. V trimming: 2 bases; J trimming: 7 bases; junction bases outside the gene matches: 8. Germline V gene sequence: CDR1 SGHVS, CDR2 FQNEAQ. CDR3 region: CASSLTLAGVGEQYF. CDR3 bases: TGTGCCAGCAGCTTAACCCTAGCGGGAGTAGGTGAGCAGTACTTC.

This clone was seen a single time. This chain links TRBV7-2 with TRBJ1-1; D is uncertain. Germline V lookup: CDR1 SGHTA, CDR2 FQGNSA. The CDR3 extends over 15 amino acids. With 5 bases removed from V and 4 bases from J, the gap between germline ends came to 17 bases. The chain's CDR3 is CASSPQSRSGTEAFF. Here the CDR3 DNA reads TGTGCCAGCAGCCCCCAGTCACGCTCGGGCACTGAAGCTTTCTTT.

The J gene is TRBJ2-7, the V gene TRBV19, with D possibly being TRBD1 (6 bases). CDR1 is LNHDA, CDR2 SQIVND, per germline (reference sequence). Between the trimmed V and J ends, which lost 3 bases and 0 bases, there was a span of 9 bases. This CDR3 has 14 amino acids. This CDR3 is CASSIRDTSYEQYF. CDR3 nucleotides: TGTGCCAGTAGTATTCGGGACACCTCCTACGAGCAGTACTTC.

This clone was found a few times. The chain couples TRBV6-5 to TRBJ2-7; TRBD1 aligns across 8 bases. This CDR3 is 14 amino acids long. Germline CDR1 and CDR2: MNHEY and SVGAGI. J gave up 3 bases and V 7 bases, and 8 bases lay outside the gene matches. This CDR3 is CASTSQGVSYEQYF. CDR3 bases: TGTGCCAGCACCTCACAGGGGGTAAGCTACGAGCAGTACTTC.

The chain couples TRBV19 to TRBJ2-2, with D perhaps TRBD1 (6 bases). This CDR3 contains 12 residues. The germline V and J ends were trimmed by 6 bases and 6 bases, with 8 bases remaining between them. Germline CDR1 is LNHDA and CDR2 is SQIVND (reference sequence). CDR3: CASRGGSGELFF. The CDR3 region has the DNA TGTGCCAGTAGAGGGGGATCCGGGGAGCTGTTTTTT. Variable domain in full (rest from reference TRBV19 and TRBJ2-2): DGGITQSPKYLFRKEGQNVTLSCEQNLNHDAMYWYRQDPGQGLRLIYYSQIVNDFQKGDIAEGYSVSREKKESFPLTVTSAQKNPTAFYLCASRGGSGELFFGEGSRLTVL.

This clone has just one count. This chain joins TRBV15 and TRBJ2-7, with a weak D call TRBD1 (5 bases). The CDR3 contains 15 residues. With 1 base removed from V and 0 bases from J, the gap between germline ends came to 10 bases. Germline V gene sequence: CDR1 LNHNV, CDR2 YYDKDF (reference sequence). CDR3 sequence (DNA): TGTGCCACCAGCAGAGTTGGGGCCAACTCCTACGAGCAGTACTTC. This sequence encodes CATSRVGANSYEQYF.

The CDR3 DNA is TGTGCCTTCCAGGGGGGAGATGAAAAACTGTTTTTT. This sequence encodes CAFQGGDEKLFF. The V and J genes are TRBV30 and TRBJ1-4, with 7 bases fitting TRBD1. Looked up from germline, CDR1 is GTSNPN and CDR2 is SVGIG (reference sequence). This CDR3 is built from 12 residues. Trimming at V came to 7 bases and at J to 6 bases, leaving 5 bases not matched to a gene.

The chain has TRBV6-6 and TRBJ2-7; 7 bases fit TRBD1. The V segment lost 0 bases and the J segment 0 bases; nucleotides outside the gene matches: 2. CDR1 and CDR2 from the germline V gene are MNHNY and SVGAGI (reference sequence). The CDR3 is 15 amino acids. CDR3 in DNA: TGTGCCAGCAGTTACTCGGGGGACAGCTCCTACGAGCAGTACTTC. The encoded protein is CASSYSGDSSYEQYF.

This clone came up once. V usage is TRBV24-1 and J usage is TRBJ2-7; maybe TRBD2 (6 bases). From germline, CDR1 is KGHDR and CDR2 SFDVKD. The CDR3 runs 12 residues. V dropped 9 bases and J dropped 6 bases, with 14 bases sitting between them. The CDR3 region is CATGGYFGEQYF. The CDR3 DNA is TGTGCCACCGGGGGGTATTTCGGCGAGCAGTACTTC.

V usage is TRBV2 and J usage is TRBJ2-5; 7 bases align to TRBD2. The CDR3 covers 16 residues. After removal of 11 bases from V and 4 bases from J, the junction contained 19 bases not matched to a gene. Germline V gene sequence: CDR1 SNHLY, CDR2 FYNNEI. CDR3 DNA sequence: TGTGCCCCCTACGTCCAACGGGAGGATGGAAGAGAGACCCAGTACTTC. The encoded protein is CAPYVQREDGRETQYF.

The chain carries TRBV18 and TRBJ2-7, with 7 bases that match TRBD1. The CDR3 consists of 14 residues. CDR1 is KGHSH and CDR2 is LQKENI in the germline V gene. V shed 4 bases and J 5 bases; nucleotides not matched to a gene: 8. Here the CDR3 reads CASSQHRGIDEQYF. CDR3 DNA: TGTGCCAGCTCACAACACAGGGGCATCGACGAGCAGTACTTC.

This clone was seen a handful of times. This chain uses TRBV30 with TRBJ1-3; D is ambiguous. The CDR3 totals 15 residues. Trimming stripped 0 bases from V and 2 bases from J, with 11 bases between. Germline assignment: CDR1 GTSNPN and CDR2 SVGIG (reference sequence). CDR3 amino acids: CAWSVDWAPGNTIYF. CDR3 DNA sequence: TGTGCCTGGAGTGTAGATTGGGCCCCTGGAAACACCATATATTTT.

The chain joins TRBV5-4 to TRBJ2-1; 9 nucleotides agree with TRBD2. V lost 7 bases to trimming and J lost 8 bases; unmatched junction nucleotides: 10. Germline V CDR1 and CDR2: SGHNT, YYREEE (reference sequence). There are 14 residues in the CDR3. This chain's CDR3 is CASRLAGGGDEQFF. The CDR3 coding sequence is TGTGCCAGCCGACTTGCGGGGGGGGGCGATGAGCAGTTCTTC.

The chain uses TRBV3-1 (or the pseudogene TRBV3-2) and TRBJ2-7; no clear D gene. CDR1 is LGHDT, CDR2 YNNKEL, per germline (reference sequence). The CDR3 is 11 amino acids. V lost 0 bases, J lost 6 bases, and 3 bases lay in between. The CDR3 coding sequence is TGTGCCAGCAGCCAAGATCTCGAGCAGTACTTC. Translation: CASSQDLEQYF.